The T cell receptor (beta chain) described here comes from a study of memory CD4+ T cells and cytomegalovirus serostatus. Trimming removed 4 bases from V and 5 bases from J; junction bases left unmatched: 9. The CDR3 covers 18 residues. Germline assignment: CDR1 SGHRS and CDR2 YFSETQ. Single viable CD3+CD4+CD8-CD45RO+ cells were sorted as the memory CD4+ T cells. Measured with immunoSEQ multiplex PCR; TCRdb has only the in-frame clones, and not every one. The data show approximately 61,000 clones, over 60% seen once. This chain uses TRBV5-1 with TRBJ2-2; 15 bases line up with TRBD2. Material for sequencing was memory CD4+ T cells from blood. The clonotype was recovered from an adult in good health and CMV-seronegative. Some clones in this sample may be carry-over from other donors' samples. In DNA, the CDR3 is TGCGCCAGCAGCCCCTGGACTAGCGGGGGGGCCGGGACCGGGGAGCTGTTTTTT. Translation: CASSPWTSGGAGTGELFF.